The 20 T cell receptor beta chains below come from one sample, sequenced in a study of T-cell memory formation after mild COVID-19. TCRdb re-analysed the 5' RACE reads in MiXCR, keeping a single row per CDR3 protein. The top ten hold more than 10% of the sample, which has under 200,000 distinct CDR3 sequences, roughly 28% seen once. The sample consisted of PBMCs or a T cell subset sorted from them (not recorded which). The receptors were sampled from an adult woman who had mild COVID-19 (a few samples of this study predate the infection). Cell type and time point are not known.

This clonotype was observed a handful of times. The gene calls are TRBV5-4 and TRBJ2-3; D not certain. This CDR3 is 16 amino acids long. V was clipped by 5 bases and J by 0 bases, with 16 bases between them. Per germline, CDR1 SGHNT and CDR2 YYREEE (reference sequence). The CDR3 DNA reads as TGTGCCAGCAGGGAAGCAGGAACCACTAGCACAGATACGCAGTATTTT. Translation: CASREAGTTSTDTQYF.

This clonotype appeared a few times. The chain links TRBV3-1 to TRBJ1-4; D might be TRBD1 (6 bases). This CDR3 has 14 residues. The germline V gene has CDR1 LGHDT and CDR2 YNNKEL (reference sequence). V was cut by 3 bases and J by 4 bases, with 9 bases left in between. The CDR3 DNA is TGTGCCAGCAGCCACGCAGGGGTTAATGAAAAACTGTTTTTT. This sequence encodes CASSHAGVNEKLFF.

This clonotype showed up just a few times. CDR3 sequence reads: CASSQTHGETQYF. The CDR3 region has the DNA TGTGCCAGCTCACAAACCCATGGAGAGACCCAGTACTTC. The V call is TRBV18, the J call TRBJ2-5; no definite D call. This CDR3 is built from 13 residues. The germline V gene has CDR1 KGHSH and CDR2 LQKENI. The V gene lost 4 bases and the J gene lost 4 bases, with 10 bases spanning the gap.

This clonotype has just a few counts. The rearrangement uses TRBV6-2 or TRBV6-3 and TRBJ2-2; 7 nucleotides match TRBD1. With V trimmed by 6 bases and J by 5 bases, 3 bases remained unmatched. CDR1 MNHEY and CDR2 SVGEGT come from the germline V gene. The CDR3 extends over 13 amino acids. The CDR3 sequence is CASRDRRTGELFF. CDR3 nucleotide sequence: TGTGCCAGCAGGGACAGGAGAACCGGGGAGCTGTTTTTT.

This clonotype was found a few times. V usage is TRBV20-1 and J usage is TRBJ2-5; maybe TRBD2 (6 bases). Germline CDR1 and CDR2: DFQATT and SNEGSKA (reference sequence). The ends were cut back, 6 bases at V and 5 bases at J, with 19 bases in the middle. The CDR3 covers 14 residues. The CDR3 nucleotides are TGCAGTGCCAATCACGGGAGCAAAAAGGAGACCCAGTACTTC. Amino acid sequence: CSANHGSKKETQYF.

The rearrangement joins TRBV20-1 to TRBJ2-7; D remains unclear. This CDR3 comprises 15 residues. In germline, CDR1 is DFQATT, CDR2 SNEGSKA (reference sequence). The germline V and J ends were trimmed by 0 bases and 0 bases, with 12 bases remaining between them. The CDR3 loop is CSARDIEDVSYEQYF. As DNA, the CDR3 is TGCAGTGCTAGAGATATCGAGGACGTCTCCTACGAGCAGTACTTC.

This clonotype was counted only a few times. This chain links TRBV5-1 with TRBJ2-7; TRBD1 is a possible D gene (5 bases). This CDR3 spans 14 amino acids. V was clipped by 0 bases and J by 5 bases, with 12 bases between them. Germline V gives CDR1 SGHRS, CDR2 YFSETQ. This chain's CDR3 is CASSLDRPPNEQYF. The CDR3 nucleotides read TGCGCCAGCAGCTTGGACAGGCCCCCTAACGAGCAGTACTTC.

The V call is TRBV28, the J call TRBJ2-7; no firm D call. Germline V gives CDR1 MDHEN, CDR2 SYDVKM. This CDR3 spans 11 amino acids. V lost 6 bases to trimming and J lost 7 bases, with 10 bases between them. DNA of the CDR3: TGTGCCAGCAGAGTCGGGTGGGAGCAGTACTTC. Translation: CASRVGWEQYF.

This clonotype was seen at least ten times. The chain uses TRBV5-1 and TRBJ1-5; no reliable D call. Germline CDR1 is SGHRS and CDR2 is YFSETQ. The V gene lost 4 bases and the J gene lost 9 bases, with 8 bases spanning the gap. The CDR3 spans 11 residues. The CDR3 here is CASSPCGPQHF. DNA for the CDR3: TGCGCCAGCAGCCCCTGTGGGCCCCAGCATTTT.

V is TRBV7-9 and J is TRBJ2-5, with 8 bases matching TRBD2. After removal of 1 base from V and 6 bases from J, the junction contained 10 bases not matched to a gene. The CDR3 sequence is 16 residues long. Germline CDR1 reads SEHNR; CDR2 reads FQNEAQ (reference sequence). The CDR3 sequence: CASSLGSLAGRQTQYF. The CDR3 coding sequence is TGTGCCAGCAGCTTAGGATCGTTAGCGGGAAGACAGACCCAGTACTTC.

The J gene is TRBJ2-7, the V gene TRBV6-1; 9 nucleotides agree with TRBD2. Germline CDR1 reads MNHNS; CDR2 reads SASEGT. This CDR3 has 16 residues. The ends lost 3 bases at V and 0 bases at J; junction bases unmatched: 6. DNA of the CDR3: TGTGCCAGCAGTGATGGCGGCGGGAGGGTCTCCTACGAGCAGTACTTC. Its translation: CASSDGGGRVSYEQYF.

In this sample, this clonotype turned up a few times. The chain carries TRBV7-9 and TRBJ2-5; TRBD1 aligns across 8 bases. This CDR3 has 15 amino acids. Germline V gene sequence: CDR1 SEHNR, CDR2 FQNEAQ (reference sequence). The V gene end was trimmed by 6 bases and the J gene end by 5 bases; junction bases not matched to a gene: 11. CDR3 in DNA: TGTGCCAGCAGTCTCGGACAGGGAAGGAAGGAGACCCAGTACTTC. As protein: CASSLGQGRKETQYF.

The genes are TRBV12-3 or TRBV12-4 and TRBJ1-3; D is unclear. Trimming stripped 5 bases from V and 0 bases from J, with 8 bases between. The CDR3 covers 14 residues. The CDR3 DNA is TGTGCCAGCAGTGAGGACCCCTCTGGAAACACCATATATTTT. It translates to CASSEDPSGNTIYF.

The J gene is TRBJ1-1, the V gene TRBV5-1, with a tentative D call TRBD1 (5 bases). V lost 1 base, J lost 10 bases, and 14 bases lay in between. From germline, CDR1 is SGHRS and CDR2 YFSETQ. There are 13 residues in the CDR3. The CDR3 region is CASSLSTANRAFF. The CDR3 DNA reads as TGCGCCAGCAGCTTGTCGACAGCGAATCGAGCTTTCTTT.

V gene TRBV3-1 combines with J gene TRBJ2-7; no clear D. The V and J ends lost 4 bases and 2 bases respectively, with 6 bases between them. Germline V lookup: CDR1 LGHDT, CDR2 YNNKEL (reference sequence). The CDR3 is 12 amino acids. This chain's CDR3 is CASSRSTYEQYF. CDR3 nucleotide sequence: TGTGCCAGCAGCCGATCCACCTACGAGCAGTACTTC.

The V call is TRBV4-1, the J call TRBJ2-2; tentative D call: TRBD2 (6 bases). V was shortened by 2 bases and J by 3 bases, with 13 bases between the two germline ends. Germline CDR1 MGHRA, CDR2 YSYEKL. The CDR3 contains 16 residues. The CDR3 reads CASSQSSSADTGELFF. In DNA, the CDR3 is TGCGCCAGCAGCCAATCATCTAGCGCGGACACCGGGGAGCTGTTTTTT.

The chain uses TRBV27 and TRBJ2-7; TRBD2 matches 10 bases. The CDR3 loop spans 15 amino acids. CDR1 is MNHEY and CDR2 is SMNVEV in the germline V gene (reference sequence). The V and J ends lost 6 bases and 2 bases, in that order; junction bases with no gene match: 7. This CDR3 is CASSQSAGGTYEQYF. The CDR3 DNA reads as TGTGCCAGCAGCCAATCAGCGGGAGGGACCTACGAGCAGTACTTC.

This clonotype was picked up a small number of times. This sequence joins TRBV7-8 and TRBJ1-5; D gene uncertain. There are 12 residues in the CDR3. The germline V and J ends were trimmed by 2 bases and 7 bases, with 6 bases remaining between them. CDR1 and CDR2 from the germline V gene are SGHVS and FQNEAQ. CDR3 coding DNA: TGTGCCAGCAGCTTATACGCGCAGCCCCAGCATTTT. Translating it yields CASSLYAQPQHF.

This clonotype was recorded a few times. The V and J genes are TRBV7-9 and TRBJ1-4, with no clear D. V was clipped by 5 bases and J by 3 bases, with 10 bases between them. This CDR3 contains 14 residues. The germline V gene has CDR1 SEHNR and CDR2 FQNEAQ (reference sequence). CDR3 sequence reads: CASSLELANEKLFF. The CDR3 DNA sequence: TGTGCCAGCAGCCTGGAGCTCGCTAATGAAAAACTGTTTTTT.

In its sample, this clonotype was seen many times. CDR3 DNA sequence: TGTGCCAGTAGCGGGGGACTAGCGGAGTGGGAGCAGTTCTTC. It codes for CASSGGLAEWEQFF. The V and J genes are TRBV19 and TRBJ2-1; TRBD2 agrees at 11 bases. The CDR3 loop spans 14 amino acids. Germline V lookup: CDR1 LNHDA, CDR2 SQIVND (reference sequence). V lost 6 bases to trimming and J lost 10 bases; unmatched junction nucleotides: 8.